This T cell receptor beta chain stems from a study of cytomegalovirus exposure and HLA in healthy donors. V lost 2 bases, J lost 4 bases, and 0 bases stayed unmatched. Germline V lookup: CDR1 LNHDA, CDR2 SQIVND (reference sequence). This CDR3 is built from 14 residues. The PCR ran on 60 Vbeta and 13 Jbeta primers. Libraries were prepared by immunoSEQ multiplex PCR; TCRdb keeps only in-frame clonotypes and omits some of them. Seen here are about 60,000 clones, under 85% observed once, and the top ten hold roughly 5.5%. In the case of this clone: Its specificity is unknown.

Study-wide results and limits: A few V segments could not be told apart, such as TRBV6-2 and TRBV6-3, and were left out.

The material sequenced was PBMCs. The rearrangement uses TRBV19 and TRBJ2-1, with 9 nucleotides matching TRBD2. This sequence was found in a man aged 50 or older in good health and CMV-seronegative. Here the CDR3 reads CASSILAGYNEQFF. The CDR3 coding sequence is TGTGCCAGTAGTATACTAGCGGGGTACAATGAGCAGTTCTTC.